The next 5 T cell receptor beta chains were all read from a single sample in a study of CD8+CD57+ T cells in acquired aplastic anemia. For sequencing, patients were chosen who had shown expansion of CD8+CD57+ cells by flow cytometry. Genomic DNA, the template, was used for profiling of the TCR beta VDJ and CDR3. One entry per CDR3 protein, called by TCRdb with MiXCR from the reads. The data contain 160,000 or so distinct CDR3 sequences, 40% to 50% of them singletons. The sequencing input was sorted CD4+, CD8+, or CD8+CD57+ T cells (not recorded which) from PBMCs. These TCRs come from a human donor with aplastic anemia.

This chain joins TRBV6-4 and TRBJ1-1; 7 nucleotides agree with TRBD1. Germline CDR1 reads MRHNA; CDR2 reads SNTAGT. V shed 3 bases, J shed 4 bases, and the junction held 2 bases outside the gene matches. There are 13 residues in the CDR3. The CDR3 here is CASSETGFTEAFF. In DNA form, the CDR3 reads TGTGCCAGCAGTGAGACAGGGTTCACTGAAGCTTTCTTT.

This clonotype was seen ten or more times. The chain employs TRBV7-6 and TRBJ1-1; 7 positions match TRBD1. Per the germline V gene, CDR1 is SGHVS and CDR2 is FNYEAQ. This CDR3 comprises 13 residues. With 4 bases clipped from V and 11 bases from J, the junction kept 10 bases outside the gene matches. This CDR3 is CASSSAGTATAFF. The DNA for the CDR3 is TGTGCCAGCAGCTCCGCCGGGACAGCGACTGCTTTCTTT.

Worth noting for this clonotype: An end of the junction does not agree with germline; a read error may underlie this. The chain carries TRBV10-3 and TRBJ2-1, with TRBD2 as a possible D gene (5 bases). The germline V gene has CDR1 ENHRY and CDR2 SYGVKD. CDR3 length equals 17 residues. As DNA, the CDR3 is TGTGCCATCAGTGAGGGCCGGCCGGGGAGCTCGTACAATAAGCAGTTCTTC. It yields the protein CAISEGRPGSSYNKQFF.

This clonotype came up many times. This rearrangement joins TRBV19 to TRBJ2-7; 11 bases match TRBD2. The germline CDR1 and CDR2 sequences are LNHDA and SQIVND (reference sequence). With 6 bases clipped from V and 3 bases from J, the junction kept 4 bases outside the gene matches. The CDR3 totals 14 residues. DNA for the CDR3: TGTGCCAGTAGCTCTGGGACTAGCGGCTACGAGCAGTACTTC. It encodes CASSSGTSGYEQYF.

This clonotype was seen a single time. The chain joins TRBV15 to TRBJ2-3; 10 nucleotides align to TRBD1. The CDR3 extends over 17 amino acids. V lost 0 bases to trimming and J lost 0 bases; unmatched junction nucleotides: 3. Germline V gene sequence: CDR1 LNHNV, CDR2 YYDKDF (reference sequence). The CDR3 nucleotides are TGTGCCACCAGCAGAGACCGGACAGGGGGGAGCACAGATACGCAGTATTTT. Encoded protein: CATSRDRTGGSTDTQYF.